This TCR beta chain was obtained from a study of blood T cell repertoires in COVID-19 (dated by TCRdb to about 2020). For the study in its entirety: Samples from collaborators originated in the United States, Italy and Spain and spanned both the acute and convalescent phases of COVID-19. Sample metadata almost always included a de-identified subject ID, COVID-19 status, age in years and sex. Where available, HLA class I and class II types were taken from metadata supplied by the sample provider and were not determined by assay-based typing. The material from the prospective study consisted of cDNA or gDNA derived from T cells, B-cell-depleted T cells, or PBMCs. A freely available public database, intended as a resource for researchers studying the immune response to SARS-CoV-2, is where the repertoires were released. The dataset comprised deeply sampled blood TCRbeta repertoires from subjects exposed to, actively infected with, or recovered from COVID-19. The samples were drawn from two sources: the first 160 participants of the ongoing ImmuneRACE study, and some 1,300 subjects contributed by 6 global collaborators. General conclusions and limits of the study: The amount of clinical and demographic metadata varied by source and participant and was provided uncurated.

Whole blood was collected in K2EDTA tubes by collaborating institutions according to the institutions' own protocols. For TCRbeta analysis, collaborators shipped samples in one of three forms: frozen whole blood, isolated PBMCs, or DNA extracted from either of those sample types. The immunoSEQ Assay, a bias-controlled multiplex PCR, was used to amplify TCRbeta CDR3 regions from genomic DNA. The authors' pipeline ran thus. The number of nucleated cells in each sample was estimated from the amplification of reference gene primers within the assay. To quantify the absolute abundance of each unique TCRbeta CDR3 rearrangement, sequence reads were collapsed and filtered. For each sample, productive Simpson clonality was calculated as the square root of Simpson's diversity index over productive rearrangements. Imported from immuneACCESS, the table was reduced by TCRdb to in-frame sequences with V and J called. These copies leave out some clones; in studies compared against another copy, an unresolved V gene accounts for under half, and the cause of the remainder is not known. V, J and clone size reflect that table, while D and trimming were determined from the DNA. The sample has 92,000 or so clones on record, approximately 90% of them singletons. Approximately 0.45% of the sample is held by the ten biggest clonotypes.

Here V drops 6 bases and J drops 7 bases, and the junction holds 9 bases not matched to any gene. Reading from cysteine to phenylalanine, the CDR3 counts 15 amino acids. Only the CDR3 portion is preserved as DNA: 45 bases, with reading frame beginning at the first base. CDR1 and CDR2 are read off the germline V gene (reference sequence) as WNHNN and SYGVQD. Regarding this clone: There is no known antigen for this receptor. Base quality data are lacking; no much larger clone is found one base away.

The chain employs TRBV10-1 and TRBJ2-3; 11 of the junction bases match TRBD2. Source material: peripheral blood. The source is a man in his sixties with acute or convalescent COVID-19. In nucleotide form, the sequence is TGCGCCAGCAGCCCGACTAGCGGGGCTGGTCATACGCAGTATTTT. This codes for CASSPTSGAGHTQYF.